The entry below gives a single TCR beta chain sequence along with its context. The sample originates from a study of blood T cell repertoires in COVID-19. Study-level information: The United States, Italy and Spain provided the acute and convalescent COVID-19 samples.

Method: immunoSEQ multiplex PCR; TCRdb's copy keeps in-frame clones and lacks some. Here the sample spans 60,000 to 80,000 clones, approximately 90% being singletons. The length of the CDR3 is 15 residues. The V segment lost 6 bases and the J segment 4 bases; nucleotides outside the gene matches: 8. Germline lookup yields CDR1 SGHRS and CDR2 YFSETQ. This clonotype originated in a man in his fifties or sixties with acute or convalescent COVID-19. Sequencing used peripheral blood. The V gene is TRBV5-1, the J gene TRBJ2-3; 10 nucleotides line up with TRBD1. The CDR3 coding sequence is TGCGCCAGCATTTCATCGACAGGGGGCGCAGATACGCAGTATTTT. It specifies CASISSTGGADTQYF.